The sequence of this T cell receptor beta chain was determined in a study of CD8 T cells in ankylosing spondylitis. This clonotype was found many times. Antigen: not known. V was shortened by 6 bases and J by 3 bases, with 8 bases between the two germline ends. Germline V gene sequence: CDR1 MNHEY, CDR2 SVGAGI. CDR3 length: 12 residues. Study-wide results and limits: In ankylosing spondylitis blood, a motif of roughly eight highly homologous TCR beta variants appeared characteristic. Disease-linked clones proved CD8+ and comparatively uncommon in peripheral blood. As reported, disease-linked clones showed significant enrichment in matched ankylosing spondylitis synovial fluid.

Researchers built TCR beta libraries using quantitative 5'-RACE with molecular barcodes. TCRdb re-analysed the 5' RACE reads in MiXCR, keeping a single row per CDR3 protein. Of 200,000 or so distinct CDR3 sequences in the sample, roughly 18% were seen once. The sample comprised blood, either unsorted or a sorted T cell fraction (not recorded which). The origin of this receptor is a male donor between 5 and 29 years old with ankylosing spondylitis or in good health (not recorded which). V usage is TRBV6-5 and J usage is TRBJ1-1; unclear D gene. CDR3 residues: CASRTTDTEAFF. Written as DNA, the CDR3 is TGTGCCAGCAGGACGACGGACACTGAAGCTTTCTTT.